This passage covers 26 T cell receptor beta chains from one sample sequenced in a study of regulatory T cells in long-lasting Graves disease. The TCR beta library used iRepertoire HTBI primers with Arm-PCR amplification of CDR3. TCRdb passed the multiplex PCR reads through MiXCR, listing each CDR3 protein once. The repertoire has 500,000 to 700,000 distinct CDR3 sequences, roughly 16% of them found once; the top ten carry about 17%. Time point indicated: newly diagnosed GD, antithyroid drugs for less than 3 months. After RNA was extracted from PBMCs, the TCR library was made from it. This sample was also put to use in a study of T cells in Graves' hyperthyroidism and ophthalmopathy.

The sample consisted of peripheral blood mononuclear cells (PBMCs), taken at new diagnosis, from a patient treated with antithyroid drugs. The receptors were sampled from a woman in her 30s with Graves disease.

This clonotype was detected ten times or more. This CDR3 reads CASSLDSEGTDTQYF. CDR3 coding DNA: TGCGCCAGCAGCCTGGACAGTGAGGGCACAGATACGCAGTATTTT. This chain links TRBV5-1 with TRBJ2-3; tentative D call: TRBD1 (6 bases). This CDR3 is built from 15 residues. The germline V gene has CDR1 SGHRS and CDR2 YFSETQ. V shed 4 bases and J shed 1 base, with 13 bases lying between them. Using reference TRBV5-1 and TRBJ2-3 for the parts outside the CDR3, the full variable domain is KAGVTQTPRYLIKTRGQQVTLSCSPISGHRSVSWYQQTPGQGLQFLFEYFSETQRNKGNFPGRFSGRQFSNSRSEMNVSTLELGDSALYLCASSLDSEGTDTQYFGPGTRLTVL.

A note on this clonotype: A much larger clone lies one base from this, so it may be a read error. As the CDR3 is not closed by the conserved phenylalanine or tryptophan, this likely results from a read error. The chain joins TRBV19 to TRBJ1-5; perhaps TRBD1 as D (5 bases). The V gene lost 5 bases and the J gene lost 2 bases, with 13 bases spanning the gap. The length of the CDR3 is 15 residues. Per germline, CDR1 LNHDA and CDR2 SQIVND (reference sequence). CDR3 sequence: CASSSVTVGNQPQHL. CDR3 coding DNA: TGTGCCAGTAGTTCCGTGACAGTTGGCAATCAGCCCCAGCATCTT.

The chain combines TRBV11-2 with TRBJ2-1; tentative D call: TRBD1 (9 bases). This CDR3 comprises 19 residues. With 0 bases removed from V and 7 bases from J, the gap between germline ends came to 25 bases. CDR1 is SGHAT, CDR2 FQNNGV, per germline. This CDR3 is CASSLDSGTGLNVGNEQFF. Here the CDR3 DNA reads TGTGCCAGCAGCTTAGATAGCGGGACAGGGCTTAACGTCGGGAATGAGCAGTTCTTC.

This chain uses TRBV6-2 or TRBV6-3 with TRBJ2-5; TRBD1 might be the D (5 bases). CDR3 length equals 17 residues. V was cut by 2 bases and J by 0 bases, with 16 bases left in between. Germline CDR1 MNHEY, CDR2 SVGEGT. CDR3 sequence: CASSYPISDSYQETQYF. The DNA of the CDR3 is TGTGCCAGCAGTTACCCGATTAGTGACAGTTACCAAGAGACCCAGTACTTC.

This clonotype was detected many times. The V gene is TRBV29-1, the J gene TRBJ1-2, with D possibly matching TRBD1 (5 bases). The V end lost 5 bases, the J end lost 4 bases, and 8 bases lay between the germline ends. Germline V gene lookup returns CDR1 SQVTM and CDR2 ANQGSEA. This CDR3 is built from 11 residues. CDR3 amino acids: CSVLRGYGYTF. The DNA of the CDR3 is TGCAGCGTTTTGAGGGGCTATGGCTACACCTTC.

This clonotype was seen repeatedly, ten times or more. The CDR3 sequence is CASSPRDRGHYGYTF. For the CDR3, the DNA is TGTGCCAGCAGTCCGAGGGACAGGGGGCACTATGGCTACACCTTC. The J gene is TRBJ1-2, the V gene TRBV28; 12 positions agree with TRBD1. This CDR3 region has 15 residues. Germline CDR1 and CDR2: MDHEN and SYDVKM. Trimming cost V 5 bases and J 3 bases; bases outside gene matches: 4.

This clonotype came up many times. The V gene is TRBV25-1, the J gene TRBJ1-4, with D possibly matching TRBD1 (6 bases). V was trimmed by 3 bases and J by 3 bases, leaving 11 bases between them. Germline CDR1 is MGHDK and CDR2 is SYGVNS. This CDR3 has 15 residues. The CDR3 here is CASSDGWTANEKLFF. The CDR3 DNA reads as TGTGCCAGCAGTGATGGTTGGACAGCTAATGAAAAACTGTTTTTT.

The chain couples TRBV5-6 to TRBJ2-1; TRBD2 might be the D (5 bases). Per germline, CDR1 SGHDT and CDR2 YYEEEE. V lost 4 bases and J lost 9, with 23 bases in between. The CDR3 length is 16 residues. The CDR3 sequence is CASSTPGLPAESEQFF. In nucleotides, the CDR3 is TGTGCCAGCAGCACCCCCGGACTCCCGGCGGAGAGTGAGCAGTTCTTC. Looking up the rest from reference TRBV5-6 and TRBJ2-1 gives the full variable domain: DAGVTQSPTHLIKTRGQQVTLRCSPKSGHDTVSWYQQALGQGPQFIFQYYEEEERQRGNFPDRFSGHQFPNYSSELNVNALLLGDSALYLCASSTPGLPAESEQFFGPGTRLTVL.

The sample holds many counts of this clonotype. The DNA for the CDR3 is TGCAGCGCAAAAAGGCAGGCGACTGAAGCTTTCTTT. Amino acid sequence: CSAKRQATEAFF. This sequence joins TRBV29-1 and TRBJ1-1, with no clear D. This CDR3 is 12 amino acids long. The V gene lost 7 bases and the J gene lost 5 bases, with 14 bases spanning the gap. Germline-derived CDR1 and CDR2 are SQVTM and ANQGSEA.

The rearrangement uses TRBV6-1 and TRBJ1-1; TRBD1 agrees at 10 bases. With V trimmed by 6 bases and J by 11 bases, 9 bases remained unmatched. CDR1 is MNHNS, CDR2 SASEGT, per germline. The CDR3 totals 13 residues. The CDR3 protein is CASRQDRGSNAFF. The CDR3 DNA reads TGTGCCAGCAGACAGGACAGGGGGTCTAATGCTTTCTTT.

This clonotype was observed at least ten times. This chain connects TRBV7-6 to TRBJ1-2; no reliable D call. CDR1 is SGHVS and CDR2 is FNYEAQ in the germline V gene. The V end was cut by 0 bases, the J end by 8 bases, with 13 bases between. CDR3 length: 14 residues. CDR3 coding DNA: TGTGCCAGCAGCTTAGCCGGGAGCGCAGGAGGCTACACCTTC. Translation gives CASSLAGSAGGYTF.

This clonotype appeared many times. This chain links TRBV11-2 with TRBJ1-2; D is uncertain. CDR3 length: 13 residues. V was shortened by 4 bases and J by 0 bases, with 6 bases between the two germline ends. In germline, CDR1 is SGHAT, CDR2 FQNNGV. Here the CDR3 DNA reads TGTGCCAGCAGCTCGCAAGCTAACTATGGCTACACCTTC. Protein product: CASSSQANYGYTF. Looking up the rest from reference TRBV11-2 and TRBJ1-2 gives the full variable domain: EAGVAQSPRYKIIEKRQSVAFWCNPISGHATLYWYQQILGQGPKLLIQFQNNGVVDDSQLPKDRFSAERLKGVDSTLKIQPAKLEDSAVYLCASSSQANYGYTFGSGTRLTVV.

This clonotype came up a few times. The rearrangement links TRBV25-1 to TRBJ2-1, with TRBD1 identical over 8 bases. V lost 5 bases to trimming and J lost 9 bases; unmatched junction nucleotides: 9. This CDR3 region has 14 residues. Germline V gene sequence: CDR1 MGHDK, CDR2 SYGVNS. The CDR3 loop is CASSSRQGTSEQFF. CDR3 DNA: TGTGCCAGCAGTTCTCGACAGGGGACAAGTGAGCAGTTCTTC.

This chain uses TRBV27 with TRBJ1-6; D remains ambiguous. CDR3 size: 18 residues. V gave up 5 bases and J gave up 0 bases, with 17 bases separating them. From germline, CDR1 is MNHEY and CDR2 SMNVEV (reference sequence). This CDR3 reads CASSPTFTRSSYNSPLHF. As DNA, the CDR3 is TGTGCCAGCAGTCCGACATTTACCAGGAGCTCCTATAATTCACCCCTCCACTTT.

V is TRBV20-1 and J is TRBJ1-1; D gene unclear. Germline CDR1 DFQATT, CDR2 SNEGSKA (reference sequence). The CDR3 is made up of 14 amino acids. Trimming shortened V by 0 bases and J by 0 bases, and 8 bases separated the two germline ends. The CDR3 loop is CSARDGEMNTEAFF. Here the CDR3 DNA reads TGCAGTGCTAGAGATGGGGAGATGAACACTGAAGCTTTCTTT.

The rearrangement uses TRBV7-9 and TRBJ2-3; 10 bases are shared with TRBD2. With V trimmed by 6 bases and J by 5 bases, 5 bases remained unmatched. The CDR3 sequence is 14 residues long. CDR1 is SEHNR, CDR2 FQNEAQ, per germline (reference sequence). CDR3 in amino acids: CASSRAGGLDTQYF. CDR3 nucleotide sequence: TGTGCCAGCAGTCGAGCGGGAGGGTTAGATACGCAGTATTTT.

In this sample, this clonotype turned up many times. J is TRBJ1-5 and V is TRBV6-1; D is undetermined. Germline V gene lookup returns CDR1 MNHNS and CDR2 SASEGT. The V end was cut by 8 bases, the J end by 4 bases, with 9 bases between. This CDR3 spans 12 amino acids. The DNA of the CDR3 is TGTGCCAGCGGACTGAATAATCAGCCCCAGCATTTT. The encoded protein is CASGLNNQPQHF.

At least ten counts were recorded for this clonotype. The chain joins TRBV10-3 to TRBJ2-1; D remains unclear. V was pared by 2 bases and J by 5 bases, with 16 bases between. This CDR3 is 16 amino acids long. In germline, CDR1 is ENHRY, CDR2 SYGVKD. CDR3 in amino acids: CAISERLLLTNNEQFF. The CDR3 DNA sequence: TGTGCCATCAGTGAGCGTCTATTGTTGACCAACAATGAGCAGTTCTTC.

At least ten counts were recorded for this clonotype. This chain uses TRBV7-9 with TRBJ2-1, with D unresolved. In germline, CDR1 is SEHNR, CDR2 FQNEAQ (reference sequence). There are 12 residues in the CDR3. Trimming left V 1 base short and J 13 bases short, with 11 bases between. CDR3 loop: CASSLGNRVQFF. CDR3 nucleotides: TGTGCCAGCAGCTTAGGGAACCGGGTTCAGTTCTTC.

This clonotype was found a few times. A read error may account for a junction end that differs from germline. V gene TRBV28 combines with J gene TRBJ1-2, with D tentatively TRBD1 (5 bases). The CDR3 has 13 amino acids. The V gene's germline CDR1 is MDHEN and CDR2 SYDVKM. CDR3 coding DNA: TGTGCCAGCAGTTTCAGGGACCCCGGTGGCCACACCTTC. Protein product: CASSFRDPGGHTF.

This clonotype showed up many times. V and J are TRBV2 and TRBJ2-5, with 9 bases lining up with TRBD1. The germline CDR1 and CDR2 sequences are SNHLY and FYNNEI. Trimming at V came to 6 bases and at J to 1 base, leaving 3 bases not matched to a gene. This CDR3 spans 14 amino acids. The CDR3 loop reads CASSPQGAQETQYF. CDR3 nucleotide sequence: TGTGCCAGCAGCCCACAGGGGGCCCAAGAGACCCAGTACTTC.

This clonotype was found many times. The genes are TRBV28 and TRBJ1-1; D call uncertain. This CDR3 contains 13 residues. CDR1 is MDHEN and CDR2 is SYDVKM in the germline V gene. V lost 6 bases, J lost 5 bases, and 13 bases lay in between. The DNA for the CDR3 is TGTGCCAGCAGCCTCCCGCTCGTGACTGAAGCTTTCTTT. It yields the protein CASSLPLVTEAFF.

This clonotype was recorded a few times. The chain combines TRBV25-1 with TRBJ1-5; the D gene is possibly TRBD1 (5 bases). V was shortened by 1 base and J by 2 bases, with 12 bases between the two germline ends. The CDR3 has 16 amino acids. From germline, CDR1 is MGHDK and CDR2 SYGVNS. The CDR3 region is CASSESGWGGNQPQHF. In DNA form, the CDR3 reads TGTGCCAGCAGTGAATCTGGCTGGGGGGGCAATCAGCCCCAGCATTTT.

This chain links TRBV28 with TRBJ2-1, with D unclear. Trimming cost V 6 bases and J 13 bases, with 13 bases left between them. This CDR3 spans 11 amino acids. Germline CDR1 MDHEN, CDR2 SYDVKM. The CDR3 nucleotides read TGTGCCAGCAGGACGCTGGGGAATCAGTTCTTC. This gives the protein CASRTLGNQFF.

This clonotype has at least ten counts. The V call is TRBV24-1, the J call TRBJ2-2; 7 bases map to TRBD1. The CDR3 loop spans 16 amino acids. The V and J ends lost 3 bases and 0 bases, in that order; junction bases with no gene match: 3. The V gene's germline CDR1 is KGHDR and CDR2 SFDVKD. The DNA of the CDR3 is TGTGCCACCAGTGATACCGGGACAGCGAACACCGGGGAGCTGTTTTTT. Amino acid sequence: CATSDTGTANTGELFF.

This clonotype was counted at least ten times. The chain joins TRBV10-3 to TRBJ1-1; D ambiguous. CDR3 size: 13 residues. V gave up 8 bases and J gave up 1 base, with 11 bases separating them. CDR1 ENHRY and CDR2 SYGVKD come from the germline V gene. The CDR3 loop reads CAIRGMPNTEAFF. Here the CDR3 DNA reads TGTGCCATCCGAGGGATGCCGAACACTGAAGCTTTCTTT.